These 7 T cell receptor beta chains share one sample of origin, sequenced in a study of cytomegalovirus exposure and HLA in healthy donors. Both 60 Vbeta primers and 13 Jbeta primers went into the PCR. Generated by immunoSEQ multiplex PCR, the TCRdb table keeps only in-frame clones and is missing some. The table includes around 140,000 clones, 70% to 80% detected once. Sequenced material: PBMCs. All receptors derive from a woman under 30 in good health and CMV-seropositive.

In nucleotides, the CDR3 is TGTGCCAGTAGTATAGTCGCAGGGCGCCGCACTGAAGCTTTCTTT. Its protein product is CASSIVAGRRTEAFF. The gene calls are TRBV19 and TRBJ1-1, with a tentative D call TRBD1 (5 bases). This CDR3 is built from 15 residues. CDR1 is LNHDA, CDR2 SQIVND, per germline (reference sequence). Trimming took off 1 base at V and 4 bases at J, with 13 bases between the two ends. Full variable domain (outside the CDR3, taken from reference TRBV19 and TRBJ1-1): DGGITQSPKYLFRKEGQNVTLSCEQNLNHDAMYWYRQDPGQGLRLIYYSQIVNDFQKGDIAEGYSVSREKKESFPLTVTSAQKNPTAFYLCASSIVAGRRTEAFFGQGTRLTVV.

The J gene is TRBJ1-1, the V gene TRBV19, with D possibly TRBD1 on 6 matching bases. Germline CDR1 is LNHDA and CDR2 is SQIVND (reference sequence). This CDR3 comprises 15 residues. V gave up 3 bases and J gave up 1 base, with 12 bases separating them. The CDR3 loop is CASSMRTDWNTEAFF. The DNA of the CDR3 is TGTGCCAGTAGTATGCGGACAGATTGGAACACTGAAGCTTTCTTT.

The CDR3 here is CASSESFRADTQYF. The CDR3 bases are TGCGCCAGCAGTGAGTCGTTCCGGGCAGATACGCAGTATTTT. This chain joins TRBV10-1 and TRBJ2-3, with D unclear. Germline CDR1 is WNHNN and CDR2 is SYGVQD (reference sequence). Trimming took off 0 bases at V and 4 bases at J, with 8 bases between the two ends. This CDR3 is built from 14 residues.

The chain links TRBV27 to TRBJ2-7, with 8 bases matching TRBD2. CDR3 length: 13 residues. Germline CDR1 reads MNHEY; CDR2 reads SMNVEV (reference sequence). V shed 5 bases, J shed 2 bases, and the junction held 2 bases outside the gene matches. The CDR3 protein is CASSPRGAYEQYF. DNA for the CDR3: TGTGCCAGCAGTCCGCGGGGGGCCTACGAGCAGTACTTC.

The rearrangement links TRBV6-1 to TRBJ2-5; D might be TRBD1 (5 bases). With 1 base removed from V and 1 base from J, the gap between germline ends came to 10 bases. CDR3 length: 15 residues. Germline CDR1 MNHNS, CDR2 SASEGT. For the CDR3, the DNA is TGTGCCAGCAGTGAAGGGCCAGGGATCCAAGAGACCCAGTACTTC. The encoded protein is CASSEGPGIQETQYF.

The V and J genes are TRBV29-1 and TRBJ1-1, with 7 bases identical to TRBD1. Germline lookup yields CDR1 SQVTM and CDR2 ANQGSEA. The CDR3 consists of 12 residues. V was clipped by 6 bases and J by 3 bases; unmatched bases: 4. The CDR3 sequence: CSVGTGDTEAFF. CDR3 bases: TGCAGCGTGGGAACAGGGGACACTGAAGCTTTCTTT.

The CDR3 nucleotides read TGTGCCAGCAGCTTAGGGGGACACTTTGATGGGAGCACTGAAGCTTTCTTT. This encodes CASSLGGHFDGSTEAFF. The V call is TRBV5-4, the J call TRBJ1-1; tentatively, D is TRBD1 (6 bases). V was cut by 2 bases and J by 4 bases, with 21 bases left in between. The V gene's germline CDR1 is SGHNT and CDR2 YYREEE (reference sequence). This CDR3 has 17 amino acids.